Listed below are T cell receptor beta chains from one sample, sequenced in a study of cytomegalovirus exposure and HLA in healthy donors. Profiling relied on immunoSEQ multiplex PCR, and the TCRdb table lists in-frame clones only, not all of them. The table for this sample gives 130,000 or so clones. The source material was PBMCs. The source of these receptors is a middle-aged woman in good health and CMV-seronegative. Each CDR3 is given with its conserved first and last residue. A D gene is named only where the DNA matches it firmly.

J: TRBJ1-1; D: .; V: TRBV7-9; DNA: TGTGCCAGCAGCTTACTCCCCCGTTCTGAAGCTTTCTTT; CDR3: CASSLLPRSEAFF
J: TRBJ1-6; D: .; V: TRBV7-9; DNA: TGTGCCAGCAGTCTAGTGGGAGGGGATTCACCCCTCCACTTT; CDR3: CASSLVGGDSPLHF
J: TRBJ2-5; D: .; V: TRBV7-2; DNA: TGTGCCAGCAGCTTCGAGCTCGGAGGGGAGACCCAGTACTTC; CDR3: CASSFELGGETQYF
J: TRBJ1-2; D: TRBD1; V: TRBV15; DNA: TGTGCCACCAGCCCTGCGGGACAGCACGACTATGGCTACACCTTC; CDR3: CATSPAGQHDYGYTF
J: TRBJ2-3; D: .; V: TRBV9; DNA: TGTGCCAGCAGCGTAGGGTCAGGGGCAAGCACAGATACGCAGTATTTT; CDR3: CASSVGSGASTDTQYF
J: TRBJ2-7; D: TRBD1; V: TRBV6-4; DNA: TGTGCCAGCAGTGACCCGAAGAGGATGGCTTTGACCCAGGGGGCAGGGGAGCAGTACTTC; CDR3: CASSDPKRMALTQGAGEQYF
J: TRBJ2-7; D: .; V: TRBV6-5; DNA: TGTGCCAGCAGTTACGCGGGACAGTCCTACGAGCAGTACTTC; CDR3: CASSYAGQSYEQYF
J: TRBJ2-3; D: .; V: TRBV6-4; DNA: TGTGCCAGCAGTGTAGACTTATCCACAGATACGCAGTATTTT; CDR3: CASSVDLSTDTQYF
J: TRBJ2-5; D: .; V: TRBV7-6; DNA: TGTGCCAGCAGCTTAGGCCCAGGGGAAGAGACCCAGTACTTC; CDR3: CASSLGPGEETQYF
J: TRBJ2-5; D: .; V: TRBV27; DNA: TGTGCCAGCAGTTTAGTCGTCTCTAGAGGGGAGACCCAGTACTTC; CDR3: CASSLVVSRGETQYF